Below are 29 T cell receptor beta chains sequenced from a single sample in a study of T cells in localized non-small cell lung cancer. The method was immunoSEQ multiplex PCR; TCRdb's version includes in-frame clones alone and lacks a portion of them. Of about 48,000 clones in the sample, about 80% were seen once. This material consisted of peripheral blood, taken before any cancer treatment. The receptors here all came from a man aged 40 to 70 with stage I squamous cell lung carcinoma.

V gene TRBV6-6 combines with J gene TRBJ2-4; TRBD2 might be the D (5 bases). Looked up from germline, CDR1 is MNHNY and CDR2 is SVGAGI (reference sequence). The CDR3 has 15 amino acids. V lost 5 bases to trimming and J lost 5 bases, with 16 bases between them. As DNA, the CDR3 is TGTGCCAGCAGTGAGAGGCCCGTCGGGGAAAACATTCAGTACTTC. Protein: CASSERPVGENIQYF.

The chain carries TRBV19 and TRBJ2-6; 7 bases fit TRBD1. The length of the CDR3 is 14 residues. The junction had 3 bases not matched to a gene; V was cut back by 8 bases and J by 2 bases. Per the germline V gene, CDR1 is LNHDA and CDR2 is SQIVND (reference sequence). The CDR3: CASSTGAGANVLTF. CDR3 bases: TGTGCCAGTTCCACAGGGGCTGGGGCCAACGTCCTGACTTTC.

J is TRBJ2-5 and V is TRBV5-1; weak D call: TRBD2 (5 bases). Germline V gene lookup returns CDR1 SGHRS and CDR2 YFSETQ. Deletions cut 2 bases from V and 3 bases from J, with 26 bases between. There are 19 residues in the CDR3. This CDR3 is CASSLGFGGSPPWKETQYF. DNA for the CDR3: TGCGCCAGCAGCTTAGGCTTCGGAGGCTCCCCCCCTTGGAAAGAGACCCAGTACTTC.

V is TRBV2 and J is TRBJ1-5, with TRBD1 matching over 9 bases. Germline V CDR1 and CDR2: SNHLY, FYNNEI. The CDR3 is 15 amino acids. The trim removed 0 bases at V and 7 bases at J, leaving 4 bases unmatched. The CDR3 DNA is TGTGCCAGCAGTGAAGCGACAGGGGGGCGGCAGCCCCAGCATTTT. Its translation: CASSEATGGRQPQHF.

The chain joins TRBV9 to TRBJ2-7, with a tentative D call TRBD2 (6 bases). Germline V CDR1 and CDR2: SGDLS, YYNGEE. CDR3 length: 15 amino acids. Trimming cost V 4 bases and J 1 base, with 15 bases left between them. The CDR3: CASSQRDSESYEQYF. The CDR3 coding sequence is TGTGCCAGCAGCCAAAGGGACTCAGAGTCCTACGAGCAGTACTTC.

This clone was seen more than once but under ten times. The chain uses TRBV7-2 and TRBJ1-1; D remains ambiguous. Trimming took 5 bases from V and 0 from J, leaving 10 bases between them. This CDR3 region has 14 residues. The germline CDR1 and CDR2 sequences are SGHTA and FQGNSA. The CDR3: CASSLGDMNTEAFF. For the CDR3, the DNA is TGTGCCAGCAGCCTCGGGGATATGAACACTGAAGCTTTCTTT.

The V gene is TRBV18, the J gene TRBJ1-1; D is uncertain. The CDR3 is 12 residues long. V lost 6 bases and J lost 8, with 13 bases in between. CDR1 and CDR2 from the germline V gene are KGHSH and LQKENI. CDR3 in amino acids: CASSPQSGEAFF. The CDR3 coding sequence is TGTGCCAGCTCGCCGCAATCGGGGGAAGCTTTCTTT.

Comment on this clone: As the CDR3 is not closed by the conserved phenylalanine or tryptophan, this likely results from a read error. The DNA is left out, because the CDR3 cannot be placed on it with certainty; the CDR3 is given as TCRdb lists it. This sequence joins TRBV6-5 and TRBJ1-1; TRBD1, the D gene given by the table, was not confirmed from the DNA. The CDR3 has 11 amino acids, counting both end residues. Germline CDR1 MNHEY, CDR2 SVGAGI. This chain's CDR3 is CASSIPYTGLP.

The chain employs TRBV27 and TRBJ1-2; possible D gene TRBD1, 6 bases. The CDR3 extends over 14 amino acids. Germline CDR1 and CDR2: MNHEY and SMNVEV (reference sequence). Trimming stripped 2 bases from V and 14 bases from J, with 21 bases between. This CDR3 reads CASSLAGDIFGWTF. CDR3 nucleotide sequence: TGTGCCAGCAGTTTAGCCGGGGACATTTTTGGCTGGACCTTC.

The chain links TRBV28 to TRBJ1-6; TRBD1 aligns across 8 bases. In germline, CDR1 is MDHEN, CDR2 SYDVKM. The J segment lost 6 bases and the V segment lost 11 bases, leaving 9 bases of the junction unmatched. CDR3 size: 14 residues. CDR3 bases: TGTGCCGGGAAGCAGGGGGCCGCTAATTCACCCCTCCACTTT. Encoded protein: CAGKQGAANSPLHF.

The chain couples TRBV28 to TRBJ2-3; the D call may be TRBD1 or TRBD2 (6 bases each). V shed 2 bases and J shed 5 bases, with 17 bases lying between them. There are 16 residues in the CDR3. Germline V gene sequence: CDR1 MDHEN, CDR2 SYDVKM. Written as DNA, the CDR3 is TGTGCCAGCAGTTTACCCGGGACAAGGGGAGGAGATACGCAGTATTTT. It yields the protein CASSLPGTRGGDTQYF.

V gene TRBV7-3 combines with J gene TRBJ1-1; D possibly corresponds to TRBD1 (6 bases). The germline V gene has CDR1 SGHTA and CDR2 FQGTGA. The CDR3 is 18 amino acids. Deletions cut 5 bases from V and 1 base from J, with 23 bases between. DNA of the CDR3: TGTGCCAGCAGCCGGACGGGGGCACAGGTCCTTGGGAACACTGAAGCTTTCTTT. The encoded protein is CASSRTGAQVLGNTEAFF.

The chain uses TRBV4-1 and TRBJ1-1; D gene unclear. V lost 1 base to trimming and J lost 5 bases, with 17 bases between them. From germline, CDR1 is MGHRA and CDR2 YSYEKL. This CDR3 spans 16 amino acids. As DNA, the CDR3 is TGCGCCAGCAGCCAAGTGGATCTGGGATTTGTAACTGAAGCTTTCTTT. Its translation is CASSQVDLGFVTEAFF.

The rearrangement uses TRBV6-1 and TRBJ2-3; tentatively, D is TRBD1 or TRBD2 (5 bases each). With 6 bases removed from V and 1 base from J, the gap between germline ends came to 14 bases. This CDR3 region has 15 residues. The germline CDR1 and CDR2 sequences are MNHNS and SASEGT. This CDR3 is CASRTPGRRTDTQYF. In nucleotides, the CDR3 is TGTGCCAGCAGAACTCCGGGACGGCGCACAGATACGCAGTATTTT.

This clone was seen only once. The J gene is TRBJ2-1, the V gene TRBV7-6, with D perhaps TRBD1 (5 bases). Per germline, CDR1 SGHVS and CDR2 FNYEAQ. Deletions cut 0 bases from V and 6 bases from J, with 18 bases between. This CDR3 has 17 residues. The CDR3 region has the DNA TGTGCCAGCAGCTTAGCGTGGGCCCCTCAAAGGGGCAATGAGCAGTTCTTC. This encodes CASSLAWAPQRGNEQFF.

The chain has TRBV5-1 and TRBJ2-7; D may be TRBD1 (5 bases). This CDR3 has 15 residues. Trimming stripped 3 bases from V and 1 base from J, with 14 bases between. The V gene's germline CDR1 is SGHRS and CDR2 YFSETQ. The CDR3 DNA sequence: TGCGCCAGCAGCTCAGGGCTAGGGGCTTCCTACGAGCAGTACTTC. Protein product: CASSSGLGASYEQYF.

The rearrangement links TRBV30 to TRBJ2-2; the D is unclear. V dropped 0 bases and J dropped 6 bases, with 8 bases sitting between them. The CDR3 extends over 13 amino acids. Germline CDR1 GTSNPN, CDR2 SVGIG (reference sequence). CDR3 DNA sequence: TGTGCCTGGAGTGTAGGCCCCGCCGGGGAGCTGTTTTTT. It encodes CAWSVGPAGELFF.

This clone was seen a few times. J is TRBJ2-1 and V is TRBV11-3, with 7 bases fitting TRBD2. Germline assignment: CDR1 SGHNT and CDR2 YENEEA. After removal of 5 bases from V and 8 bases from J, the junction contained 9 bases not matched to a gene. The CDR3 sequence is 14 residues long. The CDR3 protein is CASSLTRGVHEQFF. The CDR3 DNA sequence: TGTGCCAGCAGCCTCACCCGGGGGGTTCATGAGCAGTTCTTC.

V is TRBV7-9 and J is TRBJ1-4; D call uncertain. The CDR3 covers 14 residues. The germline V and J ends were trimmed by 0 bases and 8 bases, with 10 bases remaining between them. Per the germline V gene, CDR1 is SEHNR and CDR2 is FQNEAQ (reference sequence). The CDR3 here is CASSLAGIQEKLFF. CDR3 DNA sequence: TGTGCCAGCAGCTTAGCGGGGATACAGGAAAAACTGTTTTTT.

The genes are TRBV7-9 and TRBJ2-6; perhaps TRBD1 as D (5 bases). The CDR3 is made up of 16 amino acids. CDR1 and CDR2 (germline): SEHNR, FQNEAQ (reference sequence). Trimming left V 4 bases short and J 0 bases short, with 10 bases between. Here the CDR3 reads CASSSSGASGANVLTF. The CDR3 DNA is TGTGCCAGCAGCTCATCTGGGGCCTCTGGGGCCAACGTCCTGACTTTC.

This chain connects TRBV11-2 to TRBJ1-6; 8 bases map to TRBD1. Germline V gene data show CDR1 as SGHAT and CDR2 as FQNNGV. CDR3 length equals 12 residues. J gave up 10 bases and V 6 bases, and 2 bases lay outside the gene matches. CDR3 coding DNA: TGTGCCAGCAGGGGGACAGGCTCACCCCTCCACTTT. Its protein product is CASRGTGSPLHF.

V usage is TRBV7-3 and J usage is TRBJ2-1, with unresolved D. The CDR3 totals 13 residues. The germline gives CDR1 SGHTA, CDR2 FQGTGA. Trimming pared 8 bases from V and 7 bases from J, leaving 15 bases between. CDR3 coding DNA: TGTGCCAGCGCCTGGATTTCCGGGAATGAGCAGTTCTTC. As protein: CASAWISGNEQFF.

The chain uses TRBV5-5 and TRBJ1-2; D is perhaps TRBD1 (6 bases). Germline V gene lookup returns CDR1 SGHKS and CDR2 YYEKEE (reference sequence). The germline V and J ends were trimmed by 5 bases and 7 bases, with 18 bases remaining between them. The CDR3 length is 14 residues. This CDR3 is CASSLTGFVSGYTF. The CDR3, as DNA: TGTGCCAGCAGTCTTACAGGGTTCGTCAGTGGCTACACCTTC.

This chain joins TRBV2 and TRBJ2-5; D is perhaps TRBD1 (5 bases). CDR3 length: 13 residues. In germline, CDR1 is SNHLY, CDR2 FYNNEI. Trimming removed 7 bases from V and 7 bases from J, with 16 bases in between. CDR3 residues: CASKVTAQGTQYF. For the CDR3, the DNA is TGTGCCAGCAAAGTGACAGCTCAGGGGACCCAGTACTTC.

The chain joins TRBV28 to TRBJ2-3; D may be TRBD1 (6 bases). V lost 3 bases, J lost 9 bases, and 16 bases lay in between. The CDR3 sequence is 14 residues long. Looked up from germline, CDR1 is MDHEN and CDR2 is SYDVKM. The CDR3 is CASSFSGVAGTQYF. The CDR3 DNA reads TGTGCCAGCAGTTTTTCAGGGGTTGCAGGCACGCAGTATTTT.

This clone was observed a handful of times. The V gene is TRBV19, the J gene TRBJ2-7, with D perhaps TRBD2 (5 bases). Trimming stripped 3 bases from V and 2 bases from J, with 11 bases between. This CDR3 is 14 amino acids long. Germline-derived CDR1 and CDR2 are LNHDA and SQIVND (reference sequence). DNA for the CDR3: TGTGCCAGTAGTATCGGGGTTAATACCTACGAGCAGTACTTC. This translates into CASSIGVNTYEQYF.

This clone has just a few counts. DNA for the CDR3: TGTGCCAGCAGCTTAAGTGTGGGGGTGAGCAATCAGCCCCAGCATTTT. It yields the protein CASSLSVGVSNQPQHF. This chain links TRBV7-9 with TRBJ1-5; D is perhaps TRBD1 (5 bases). Germline lookup yields CDR1 SEHNR and CDR2 FQNEAQ (reference sequence). Trimming removed 2 bases at V and 1 base at J, with 12 bases between. This CDR3 has 16 amino acids.

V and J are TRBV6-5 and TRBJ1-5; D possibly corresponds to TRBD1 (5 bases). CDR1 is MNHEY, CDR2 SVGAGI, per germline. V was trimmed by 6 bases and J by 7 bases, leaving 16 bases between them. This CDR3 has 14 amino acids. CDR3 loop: CASSLDQGGQPQHF. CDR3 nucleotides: TGTGCCAGCAGCCTCGATCAGGGTGGGCAGCCCCAGCATTTT.

The CDR3 nucleotides are TGTGCCAGCTCCCGAAAGGGGAAAGGGAACACTGAAGCTTTCTTT. It specifies CASSRKGKGNTEAFF. The chain combines TRBV18 with TRBJ1-1; a possible D gene is TRBD1 (5 bases). This CDR3 spans 15 amino acids. Trimming took off 6 bases at V and 1 base at J, with 15 bases between the two ends. Germline V gene sequence: CDR1 KGHSH, CDR2 LQKENI.